The clone carrying this T cell receptor beta chain is classed as medium-sized. Antigen: not known. The data were obtained in a study of molecular identifiers for immune sequencing clone quantification. Per the germline V gene, CDR1 is LGHNA and CDR2 is YNFKEQ. V lost 0 bases, J lost 8 bases, and 8 bases lay in between. The CDR3 has 13 residues. Study conclusions and caveats: Clones of above 20 RNA copies carried over 99% of effector molecules; in naive cells they carried under 1%. Jurkat TCR RNA from one cell was spiked into about a million naive cells, and it was reportedly detectable there.

Libraries of bulk TCR were made by previously described methods (with listed TCR primers). TCRdb processed the PCR reads anew with MiXCR; each CDR3 protein has one entry. The sample carries 8,000 to 13,000 distinct CDR3 sequences, about 18% recorded once. As CD8+CD4-CCR7+CD45RA+ cells, naive CD8 T cells were sorted. The source material was naive CD8+ T cells from blood, with Jurkat cell RNA spiked in. Subset of the sample: FACS-sorted CD8+CD4-CCR7+CD45RA+ naive T cells. The rearrangement uses TRBV4-2 and TRBJ2-1; a weak D match, TRBD1 (5 bases). This TCR derives from a human donor in good health. Some libraries in this study had Jurkat cell RNA spiked in. The CDR3 bases are TGTGCCAGCAGCCAAGATTTAGGGGATGAGCAGTTCTTC. This sequence encodes CASSQDLGDEQFF.